A selection of T cell receptor beta chains follows, all from one sample in a study of blood T cell repertoires in COVID-19. Here immunoSEQ multiplex PCR was the method, and the copy in TCRdb shows in-frame clones only, minus some. Among about 240,000 clones listed, 82% were seen once. Sequenced material: peripheral blood. These receptor sequences come from a woman aged 70-85 years with acute or convalescent COVID-19. CDR3s include the opening cysteine and the closing phenylalanine or tryptophan. Fields, in order: D gene, V gene, clone size, J gene, CDR3 DNA, CDR3 protein. D genes are given only for firm matches. Size is omitted from some rows. Given values are once, few, many or a class for expanded clones.

D gene: TRBD1
V gene: TRBV6-5
clone size: -
J gene: TRBJ1-4
CDR3 DNA: TGTGCCAGCAGGTCCACAGGGGGGACTAATGAAAAACTGTTTTTT
CDR3 protein: CASRSTGGTNEKLFF

D gene: TRBD1
V gene: TRBV4-3
clone size: -
J gene: TRBJ1-2
CDR3 DNA: TGCGCCAGCAGCCCCACAGGGGCTCGGGGCTACACCTTC
CDR3 protein: CASSPTGARGYTF

D gene: -
V gene: TRBV7-2
clone size: once
J gene: TRBJ1-2
CDR3 DNA: TGTGCCAGCAGAGCCGCGCAGGGCTATGGCTACACCTTC
CDR3 protein: CASRAAQGYGYTF

D gene: -
V gene: TRBV7-2
clone size: few
J gene: TRBJ2-2
CDR3 DNA: TGTGCCATCGCCGGGGTCGGGAGCGGGGAGCTGTTTTTT
CDR3 protein: CAIAGVGSGELFF

D gene: TRBD1
V gene: TRBV6-5
clone size: -
J gene: TRBJ1-5
CDR3 DNA: TGTGCCAGCAAATTACAGGGGGCCAGCAATCAGCCCCAGCATTTT
CDR3 protein: CASKLQGASNQPQHF

D gene: -
V gene: TRBV5-4
clone size: -
J gene: TRBJ2-3
CDR3 DNA: TGTGCCAGCAGCTTGGAGGGTGGTATCGGCGGGACGCAGTATTTT
CDR3 protein: CASSLEGGIGGTQYF

D gene: TRBD1
V gene: TRBV5-1
clone size: -
J gene: TRBJ1-6
CDR3 DNA: TGCGCCAGCGTCGCAGGGGGTGATAATTCACCCCTCCACTTT
CDR3 protein: CASVAGGDNSPLHF

D gene: -
V gene: TRBV27
clone size: -
J gene: TRBJ1-1
CDR3 DNA: TGTGCCAGCGTAGGACAGAACCAAGCTGAAGCTTTCTTT
CDR3 protein: CASVGQNQAEAFF

D gene: TRBD1
V gene: TRBV10-3
clone size: -
J gene: TRBJ1-2
CDR3 DNA: TGTGCCATCACCCCCGGGACAGTTAACTATGGCTACACCTTC
CDR3 protein: CAITPGTVNYGYTF

D gene: -
V gene: TRBV9
clone size: -
J gene: TRBJ1-1
CDR3 DNA: TGTGCCAGCAGCGTAGAGGGGCACTCAGACACTGAAGCTTTCTTT
CDR3 protein: CASSVEGHSDTEAFF

D gene: -
V gene: TRBV27
clone size: once
J gene: TRBJ1-5
CDR3 DNA: TGTGCCAGCAGTTTAAAGGGGGACACCCTCAATCAGCCCCAGCATTTT
CDR3 protein: CASSLKGDTLNQPQHF